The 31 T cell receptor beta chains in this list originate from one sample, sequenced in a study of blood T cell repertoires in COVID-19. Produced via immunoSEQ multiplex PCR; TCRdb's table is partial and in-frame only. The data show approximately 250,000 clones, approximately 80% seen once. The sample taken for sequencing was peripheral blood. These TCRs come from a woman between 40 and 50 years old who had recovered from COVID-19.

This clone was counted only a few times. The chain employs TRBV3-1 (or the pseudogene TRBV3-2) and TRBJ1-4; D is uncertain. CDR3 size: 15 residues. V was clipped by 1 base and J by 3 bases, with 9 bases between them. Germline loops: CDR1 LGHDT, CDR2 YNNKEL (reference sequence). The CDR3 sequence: CASSQVVGANEKLFF. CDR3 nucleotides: TGTGCCAGCAGCCAAGTGGTGGGAGCTAATGAAAAACTGTTTTTT.

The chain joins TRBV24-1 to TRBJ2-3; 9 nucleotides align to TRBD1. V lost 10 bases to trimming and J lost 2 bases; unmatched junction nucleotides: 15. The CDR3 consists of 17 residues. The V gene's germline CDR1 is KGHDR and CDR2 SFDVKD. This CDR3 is CATGNVGQGSSTDTQYF. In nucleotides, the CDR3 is TGTGCCACAGGGAATGTGGGACAGGGATCTTCCACAGATACGCAGTATTTT.

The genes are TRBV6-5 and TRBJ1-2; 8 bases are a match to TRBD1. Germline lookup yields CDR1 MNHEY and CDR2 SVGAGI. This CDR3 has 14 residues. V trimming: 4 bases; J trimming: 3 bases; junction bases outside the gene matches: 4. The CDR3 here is CASSFSTGDYGYTF. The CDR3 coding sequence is TGTGCCAGCAGTTTTTCGACAGGGGACTATGGCTACACCTTC.

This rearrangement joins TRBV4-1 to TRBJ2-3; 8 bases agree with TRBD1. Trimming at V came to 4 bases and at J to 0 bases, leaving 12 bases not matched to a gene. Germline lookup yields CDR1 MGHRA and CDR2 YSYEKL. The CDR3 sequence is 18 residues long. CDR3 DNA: TGCGCCAGCAGCCGTGACTGGGCGGGGACAGGCAGCACAGATACGCAGTATTTT. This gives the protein CASSRDWAGTGSTDTQYF.

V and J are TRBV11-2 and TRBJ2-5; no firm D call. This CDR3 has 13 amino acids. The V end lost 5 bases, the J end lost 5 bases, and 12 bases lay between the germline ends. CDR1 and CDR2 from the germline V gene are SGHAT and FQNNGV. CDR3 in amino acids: CASSPRSLETQYF. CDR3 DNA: TGTGCCAGCAGCCCACGGAGCCTCGAGACCCAGTACTTC. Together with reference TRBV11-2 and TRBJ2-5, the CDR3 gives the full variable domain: EAGVAQSPRYKIIEKRQSVAFWCNPISGHATLYWYQQILGQGPKLLIQFQNNGVVDDSQLPKDRFSAERLKGVDSTLKIQPAKLEDSAVYLCASSPRSLETQYFGPGTRLLVL.

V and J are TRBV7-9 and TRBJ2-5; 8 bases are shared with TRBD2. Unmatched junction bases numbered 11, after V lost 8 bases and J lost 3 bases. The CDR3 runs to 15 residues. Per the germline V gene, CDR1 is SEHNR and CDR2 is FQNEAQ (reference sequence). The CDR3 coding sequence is TGTGCCAGCGCCCTCCCCCCCGGGAGGGAAGAGACCCAGTACTTC. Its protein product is CASALPPGREETQYF.

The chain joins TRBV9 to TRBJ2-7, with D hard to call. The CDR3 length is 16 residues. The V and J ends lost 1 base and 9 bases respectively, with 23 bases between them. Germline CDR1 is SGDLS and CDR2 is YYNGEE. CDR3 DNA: TGTGCCAGCAGCGTATCCCCGGCGGATTACTTATTAGGGCAGTACTTC. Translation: CASSVSPADYLLGQYF.

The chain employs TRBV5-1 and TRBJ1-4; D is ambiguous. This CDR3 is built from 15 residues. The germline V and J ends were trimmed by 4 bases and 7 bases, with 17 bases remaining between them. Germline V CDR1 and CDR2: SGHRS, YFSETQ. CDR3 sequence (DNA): TGCGCCAGCAGCCCCTACGCCGACACCCCTGAAAAACTGTTTTTT. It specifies CASSPYADTPEKLFF.

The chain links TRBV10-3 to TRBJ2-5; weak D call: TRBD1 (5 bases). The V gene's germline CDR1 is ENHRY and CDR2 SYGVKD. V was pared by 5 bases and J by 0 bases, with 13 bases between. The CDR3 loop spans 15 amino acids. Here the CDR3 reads CAISRGEGDQETQYF. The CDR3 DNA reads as TGTGCCATCAGTAGAGGTGAAGGGGACCAAGAGACCCAGTACTTC.

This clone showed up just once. CDR3 region: CAWSGGRDYEQYF. CDR3 nucleotide sequence: TGTGCCTGGAGTGGGGGCAGGGACTACGAGCAGTACTTC. J is TRBJ2-7 and V is TRBV30, with a weak D call TRBD1 (5 bases). Trimming removed 1 base at V and 3 bases at J, with 10 bases between. From germline, CDR1 is GTSNPN and CDR2 SVGIG (reference sequence). The CDR3 loop spans 13 amino acids. Looking up the rest from reference TRBV30 and TRBJ2-7 gives the full variable domain: SQTIHQWPATLVQPVGSPLSLECTVEGTSNPNLYWYRQAAGRGLQLLFYSVGIGQISSEVPQNLSASRPQDRQFILSSKKLLLSDSGFYLCAWSGGRDYEQYFGPGTRLTVT.

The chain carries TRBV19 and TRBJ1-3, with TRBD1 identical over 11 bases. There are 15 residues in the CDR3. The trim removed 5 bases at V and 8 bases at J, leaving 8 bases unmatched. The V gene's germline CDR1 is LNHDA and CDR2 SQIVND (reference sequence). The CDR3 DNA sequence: TGTGCCAGTAGTCCATTCGGACAGGGGGCCCACACCATATATTTT. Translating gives CASSPFGQGAHTIYF.

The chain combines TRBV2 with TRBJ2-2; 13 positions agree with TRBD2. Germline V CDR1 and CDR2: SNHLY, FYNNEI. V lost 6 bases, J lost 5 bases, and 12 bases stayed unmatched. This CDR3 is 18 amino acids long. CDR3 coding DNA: TGTGCCAGCAGCCGCACTAGCGGGGGGGCCGGATTGACCGGGGAGCTGTTTTTT. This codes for CASSRTSGGAGLTGELFF.

The CDR3 region is CASNRTGKIEAFF. The CDR3 DNA reads TGCGCCAGCAATCGGACAGGAAAAATTGAAGCTTTCTTT. V and J are TRBV23-1 and TRBJ1-1; 7 nucleotides line up with TRBD1. TRBV23-1 is given ORF status, its function remaining uncertain. V gave up 7 bases and J gave up 7 bases; unmatched junction bases: 9. This CDR3 has 13 amino acids.

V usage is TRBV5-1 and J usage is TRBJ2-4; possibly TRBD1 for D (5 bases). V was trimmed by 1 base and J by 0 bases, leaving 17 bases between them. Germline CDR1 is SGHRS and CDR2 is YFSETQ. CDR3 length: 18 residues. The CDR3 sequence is CASSLLTVFRLAKNIQYF. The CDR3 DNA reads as TGCGCCAGCAGCTTGTTGACAGTTTTTCGACTAGCCAAAAACATTCAGTACTTC.

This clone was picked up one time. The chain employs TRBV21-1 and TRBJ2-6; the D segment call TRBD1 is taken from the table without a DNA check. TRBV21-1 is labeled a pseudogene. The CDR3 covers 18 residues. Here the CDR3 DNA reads TGTGCCAGCAGCAAGAGGACAGGGGCATTCTCTGGGGCCAACGTCCTGACTTTC. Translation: CASSKRTGAFSGANVLTF.

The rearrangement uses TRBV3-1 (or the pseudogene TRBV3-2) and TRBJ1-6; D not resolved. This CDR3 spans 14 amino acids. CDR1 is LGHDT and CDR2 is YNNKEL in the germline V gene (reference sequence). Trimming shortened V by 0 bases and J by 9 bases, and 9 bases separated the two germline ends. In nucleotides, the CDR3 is TGTGCCAGCAGCCAAGATTTTCGGGTTTCACCCCTCCACTTT. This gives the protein CASSQDFRVSPLHF.

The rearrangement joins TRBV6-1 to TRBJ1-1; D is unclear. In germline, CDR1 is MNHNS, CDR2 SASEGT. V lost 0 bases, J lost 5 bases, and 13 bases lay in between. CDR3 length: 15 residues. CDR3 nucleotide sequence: TGTGCCAGCAGTGAAGCCGTCGACTTTTGGACTGAAGCTTTCTTT. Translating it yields CASSEAVDFWTEAFF.

The CDR3 loop reads CASSVREGNQPQHF. The CDR3 DNA is TGTGCCAGCAGTGTCCGGGAAGGAAATCAGCCCCAGCATTTT. V gene TRBV2 combines with J gene TRBJ1-5; D remains ambiguous. Trimming left V 4 bases short and J 4 bases short, with 11 bases between. This CDR3 has 14 residues. From germline, CDR1 is SNHLY and CDR2 FYNNEI.

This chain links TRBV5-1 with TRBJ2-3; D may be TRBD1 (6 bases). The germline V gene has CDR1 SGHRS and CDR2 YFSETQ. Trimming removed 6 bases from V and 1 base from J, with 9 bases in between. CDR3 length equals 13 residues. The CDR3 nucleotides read TGCGCCAGCATGAGACAGGGCACAGATACGCAGTATTTT. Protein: CASMRQGTDTQYF.

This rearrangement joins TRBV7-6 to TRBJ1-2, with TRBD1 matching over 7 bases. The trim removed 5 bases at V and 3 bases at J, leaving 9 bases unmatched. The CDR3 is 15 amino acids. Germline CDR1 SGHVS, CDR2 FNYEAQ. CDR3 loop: CASSPTAGTDYGYTF. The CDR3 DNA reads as TGTGCCAGCAGCCCCACAGCCGGGACAGACTATGGCTACACCTTC.

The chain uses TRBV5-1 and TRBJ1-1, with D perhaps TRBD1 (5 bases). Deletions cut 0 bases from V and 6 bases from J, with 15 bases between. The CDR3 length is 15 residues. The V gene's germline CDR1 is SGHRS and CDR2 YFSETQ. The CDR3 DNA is TGCGCCAGCAGCTTGGCTTGGCAGGGAGGCTCTGAAGCTTTCTTT. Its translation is CASSLAWQGGSEAFF.

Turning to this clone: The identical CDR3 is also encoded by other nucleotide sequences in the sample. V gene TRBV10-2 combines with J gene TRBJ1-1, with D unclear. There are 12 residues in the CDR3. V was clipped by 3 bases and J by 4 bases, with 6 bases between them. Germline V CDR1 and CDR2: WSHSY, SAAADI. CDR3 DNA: TGCGCCAGCAGTGATCGGGGCACTGAAGCTTTCTTT. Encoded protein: CASSDRGTEAFF.

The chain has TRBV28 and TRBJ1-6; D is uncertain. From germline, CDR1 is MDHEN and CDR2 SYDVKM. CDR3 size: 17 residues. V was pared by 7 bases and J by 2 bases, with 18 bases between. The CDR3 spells CASKPPGGVPYNSPLHF. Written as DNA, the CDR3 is TGTGCCAGCAAACCCCCGGGCGGGGTTCCCTATAATTCACCCCTCCACTTT.

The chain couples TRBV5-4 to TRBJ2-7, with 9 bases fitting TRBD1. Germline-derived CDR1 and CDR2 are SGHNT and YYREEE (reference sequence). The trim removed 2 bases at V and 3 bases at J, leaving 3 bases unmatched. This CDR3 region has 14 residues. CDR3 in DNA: TGTGCCAGCAGCTTCCGGGACAGGGTCTACGAGCAGTACTTC. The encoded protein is CASSFRDRVYEQYF.

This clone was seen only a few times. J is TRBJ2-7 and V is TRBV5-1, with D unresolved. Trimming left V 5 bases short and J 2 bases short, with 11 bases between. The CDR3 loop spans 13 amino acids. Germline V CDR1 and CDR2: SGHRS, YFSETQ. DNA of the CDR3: TGCGCCAGCAGACCGACAACAACCTACGAGCAGTACTTC. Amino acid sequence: CASRPTTTYEQYF. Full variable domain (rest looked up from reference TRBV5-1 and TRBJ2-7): KAGVTQTPRYLIKTRGQQVTLSCSPISGHRSVSWYQQTPGQGLQFLFEYFSETQRNKGNFPGRFSGRQFSNSRSEMNVSTLELGDSALYLCASRPTTTYEQYFGPGTRLTVT.

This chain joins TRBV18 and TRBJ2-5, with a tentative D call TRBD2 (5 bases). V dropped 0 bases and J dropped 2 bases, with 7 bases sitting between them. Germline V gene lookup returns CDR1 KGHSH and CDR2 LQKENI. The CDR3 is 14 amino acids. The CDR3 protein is CASSPPTTQETQYF. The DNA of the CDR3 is TGTGCCAGCTCACCACCGACTACGCAAGAGACCCAGTACTTC.

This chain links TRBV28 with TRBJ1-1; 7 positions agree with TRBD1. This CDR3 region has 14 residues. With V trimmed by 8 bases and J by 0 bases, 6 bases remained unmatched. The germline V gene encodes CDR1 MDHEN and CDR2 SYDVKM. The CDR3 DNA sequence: TGTGCCAGCGTACTAGGGGGCATGAACACTGAAGCTTTCTTT. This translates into CASVLGGMNTEAFF.

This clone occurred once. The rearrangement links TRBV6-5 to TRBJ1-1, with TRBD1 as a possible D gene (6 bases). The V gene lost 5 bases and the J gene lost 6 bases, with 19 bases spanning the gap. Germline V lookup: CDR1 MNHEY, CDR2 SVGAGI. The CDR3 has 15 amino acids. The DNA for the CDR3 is TGTGCCAGCAGTCAGGGGATTACAGGGTTTCCTGAAGCTTTCTTT. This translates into CASSQGITGFPEAFF.

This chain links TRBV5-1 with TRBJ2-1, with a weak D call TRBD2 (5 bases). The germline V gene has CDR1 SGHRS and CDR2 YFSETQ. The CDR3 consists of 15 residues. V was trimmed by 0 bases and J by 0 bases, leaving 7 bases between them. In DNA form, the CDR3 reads TGCGCCAGCAGCTTGGAAGGGAGCTCCTACAATGAGCAGTTCTTC. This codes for CASSLEGSSYNEQFF.

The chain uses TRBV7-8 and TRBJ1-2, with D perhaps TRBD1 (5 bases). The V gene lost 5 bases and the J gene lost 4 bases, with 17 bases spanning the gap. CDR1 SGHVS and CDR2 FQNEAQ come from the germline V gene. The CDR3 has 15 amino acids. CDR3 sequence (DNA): TGTGCCAGCAGCCCACCAGGGAAGACCACCTATGGCTACACCTTC. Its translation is CASSPPGKTTYGYTF.

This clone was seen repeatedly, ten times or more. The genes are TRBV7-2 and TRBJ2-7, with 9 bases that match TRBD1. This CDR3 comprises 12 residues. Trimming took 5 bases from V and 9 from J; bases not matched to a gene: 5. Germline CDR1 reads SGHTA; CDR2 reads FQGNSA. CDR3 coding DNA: TGTGCCAGCAGCGGGAAGGGACAGGGGCAGTACTTC. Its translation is CASSGKGQGQYF.